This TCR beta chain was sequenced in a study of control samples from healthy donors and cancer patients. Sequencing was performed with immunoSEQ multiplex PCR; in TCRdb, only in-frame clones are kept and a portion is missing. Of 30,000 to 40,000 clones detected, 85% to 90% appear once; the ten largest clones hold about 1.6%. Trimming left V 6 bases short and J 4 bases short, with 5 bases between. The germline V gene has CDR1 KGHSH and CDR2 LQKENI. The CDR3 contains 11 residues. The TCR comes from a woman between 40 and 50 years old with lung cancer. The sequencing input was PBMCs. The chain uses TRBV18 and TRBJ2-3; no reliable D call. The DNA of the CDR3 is TGTGCCAGCTCGGCTGCAGATACGCAGTATTTT. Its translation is CASSAADTQYF.